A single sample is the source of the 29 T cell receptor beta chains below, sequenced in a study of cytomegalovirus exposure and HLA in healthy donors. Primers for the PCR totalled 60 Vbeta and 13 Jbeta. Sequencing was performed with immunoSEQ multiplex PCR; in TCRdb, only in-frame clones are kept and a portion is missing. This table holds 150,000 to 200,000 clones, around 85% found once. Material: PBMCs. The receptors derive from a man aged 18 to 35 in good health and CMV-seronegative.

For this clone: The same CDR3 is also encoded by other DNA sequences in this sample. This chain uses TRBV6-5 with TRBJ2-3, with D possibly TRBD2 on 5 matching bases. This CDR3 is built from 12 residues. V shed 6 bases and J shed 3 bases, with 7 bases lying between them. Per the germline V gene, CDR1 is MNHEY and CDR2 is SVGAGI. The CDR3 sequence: CASSRGTDTQYF. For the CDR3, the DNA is TGTGCCAGCAGCCGCGGGACAGATACGCAGTATTTT.

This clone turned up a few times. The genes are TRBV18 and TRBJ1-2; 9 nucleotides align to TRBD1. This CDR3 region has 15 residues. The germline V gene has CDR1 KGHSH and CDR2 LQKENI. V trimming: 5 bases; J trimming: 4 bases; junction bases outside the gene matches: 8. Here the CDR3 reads CASSDRDRVGYGYTF. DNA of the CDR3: TGTGCCAGCTCAGACCGGGACAGGGTCGGCTATGGCTACACCTTC.

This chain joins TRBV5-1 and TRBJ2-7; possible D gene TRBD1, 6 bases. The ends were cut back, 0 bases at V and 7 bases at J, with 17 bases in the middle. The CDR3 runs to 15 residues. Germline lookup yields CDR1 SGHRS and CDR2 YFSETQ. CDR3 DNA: TGCGCCAGCAGCTTGGCCCAAGCGAATAGGGGGGAGCAGTACTTC. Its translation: CASSLAQANRGEQYF.

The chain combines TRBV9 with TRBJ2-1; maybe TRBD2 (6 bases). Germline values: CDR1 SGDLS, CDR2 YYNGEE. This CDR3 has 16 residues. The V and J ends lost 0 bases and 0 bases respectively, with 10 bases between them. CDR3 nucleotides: TGTGCCAGCAGCGTAGCGGGGGATTCCTCCTACAATGAGCAGTTCTTC. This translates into CASSVAGDSSYNEQFF.

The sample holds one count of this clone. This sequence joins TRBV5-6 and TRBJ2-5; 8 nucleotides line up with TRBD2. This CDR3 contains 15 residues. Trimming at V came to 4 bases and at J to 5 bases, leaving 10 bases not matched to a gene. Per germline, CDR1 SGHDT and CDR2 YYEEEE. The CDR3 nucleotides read TGTGCCAGCAGCCTCGGGGGGGGGCGGTGGGAGACCCAGTACTTC. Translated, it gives CASSLGGGRWETQYF.

CDR3 DNA: TGTGCCAGCAGCCAAGAGGAAAGTCTCCGCGGGGTCTCTGAAGCTTTCTTT. Amino acids: CASSQEESLRGVSEAFF. J is TRBJ1-1 and V is TRBV4-2; D is ambiguous. The CDR3 is made up of 17 amino acids. Germline CDR1 and CDR2: LGHNA and YNFKEQ. Between the trimmed V and J ends, which lost 0 bases and 6 bases, there was a span of 20 bases.

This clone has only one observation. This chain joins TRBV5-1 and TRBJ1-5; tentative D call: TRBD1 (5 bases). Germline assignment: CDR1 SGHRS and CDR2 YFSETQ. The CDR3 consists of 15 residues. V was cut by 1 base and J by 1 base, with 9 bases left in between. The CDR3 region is CASSLSSGSNQPQHF. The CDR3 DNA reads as TGCGCCAGCAGCTTGTCGTCAGGGAGCAATCAGCCCCAGCATTTT.

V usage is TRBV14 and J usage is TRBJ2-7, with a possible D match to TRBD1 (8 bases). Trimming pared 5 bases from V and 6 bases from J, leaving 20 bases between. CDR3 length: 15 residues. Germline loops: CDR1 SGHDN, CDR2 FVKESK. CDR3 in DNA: TGTGCCAGCAGCGACAGGGGAGCGGGGAATCTCGAGCAGTACTTC. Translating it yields CASSDRGAGNLEQYF.

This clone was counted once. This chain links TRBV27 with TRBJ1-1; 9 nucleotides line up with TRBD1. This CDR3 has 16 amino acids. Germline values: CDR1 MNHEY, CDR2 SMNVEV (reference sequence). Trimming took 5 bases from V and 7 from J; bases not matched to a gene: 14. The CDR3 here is CASSLGQGGRGGEAFF. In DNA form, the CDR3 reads TGTGCCAGCAGTCTGGGACAGGGAGGTCGGGGAGGTGAAGCTTTCTTT.

CDR3 sequence: CASHTSGRPGELFF. Written as DNA, the CDR3 is TGTGCCAGCCACACCTCGGGGAGACCCGGGGAGCTGTTTTTT. V usage is TRBV19 and J usage is TRBJ2-2; possibly TRBD2 for D (5 bases). The CDR3 extends over 14 amino acids. Germline V CDR1 and CDR2: LNHDA, SQIVND (reference sequence). With 9 bases removed from V and 6 bases from J, the gap between germline ends came to 17 bases.

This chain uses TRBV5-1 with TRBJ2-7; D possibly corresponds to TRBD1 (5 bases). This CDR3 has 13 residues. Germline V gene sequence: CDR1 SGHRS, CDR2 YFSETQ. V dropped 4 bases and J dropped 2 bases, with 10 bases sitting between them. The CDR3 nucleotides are TGCGCCAGCAGCCTAGACAGACCCTACGAGCAGTACTTC. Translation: CASSLDRPYEQYF.

CDR3 amino acids: CATRALAKNIQYF. The CDR3 DNA is TGTGCCACGAGGGCATTAGCCAAAAACATTCAGTACTTC. This rearrangement joins TRBV10-3 to TRBJ2-4; D is possibly TRBD2 (5 bases). CDR1 ENHRY and CDR2 SYGVKD come from the germline V gene. CDR3 size: 13 residues. Trimming left V 10 bases short and J 0 bases short, with 10 bases between.

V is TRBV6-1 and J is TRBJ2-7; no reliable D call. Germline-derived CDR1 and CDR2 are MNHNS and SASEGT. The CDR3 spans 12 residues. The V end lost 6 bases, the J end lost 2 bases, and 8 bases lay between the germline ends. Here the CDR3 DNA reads TGTGCCAGCAGCCCAGGCGCCTACGAGCAGTACTTC. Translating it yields CASSPGAYEQYF.

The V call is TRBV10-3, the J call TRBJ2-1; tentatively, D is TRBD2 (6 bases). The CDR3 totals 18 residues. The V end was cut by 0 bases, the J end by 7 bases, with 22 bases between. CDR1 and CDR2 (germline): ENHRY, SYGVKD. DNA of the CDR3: TGTGCCATCAGTGAGTCCGGCAGGAAGGGACTCCATGAGAATGAGCAGTTCTTC. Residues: CAISESGRKGLHENEQFF.

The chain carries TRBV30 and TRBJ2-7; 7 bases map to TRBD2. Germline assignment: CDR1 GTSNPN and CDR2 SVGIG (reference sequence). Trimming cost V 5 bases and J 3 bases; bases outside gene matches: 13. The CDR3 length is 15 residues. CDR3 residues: CAWGGEGLPNYEQYF. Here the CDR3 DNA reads TGTGCCTGGGGTGGGGAGGGACTACCCAACTACGAGCAGTACTTC.

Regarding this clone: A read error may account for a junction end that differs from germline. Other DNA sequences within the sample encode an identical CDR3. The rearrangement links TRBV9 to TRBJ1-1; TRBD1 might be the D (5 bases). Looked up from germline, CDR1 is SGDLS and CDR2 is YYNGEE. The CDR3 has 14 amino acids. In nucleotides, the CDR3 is TGTGCCAGCAGCGTCCAGGGTTCGGACACTGAAGCTTTTTTT. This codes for CASSVQGSDTEAFF. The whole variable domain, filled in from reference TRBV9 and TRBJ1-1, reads DSGVTQTPKHLITATGQRVTLRCSPRSGDLSVYWYQQSLDQGLQFLIQYYNGEERAKGNILERFSAQQFPDLHSELNLSSLELGDSALYFCASSVQGSDTEAFFGQGTRLTVV.

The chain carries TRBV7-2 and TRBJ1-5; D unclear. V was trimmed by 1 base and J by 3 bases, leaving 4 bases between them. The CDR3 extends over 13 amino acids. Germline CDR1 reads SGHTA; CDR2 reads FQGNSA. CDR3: CASSLDNNQPQHF. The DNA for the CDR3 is TGTGCCAGCAGCTTAGACAACAATCAGCCCCAGCATTTT.

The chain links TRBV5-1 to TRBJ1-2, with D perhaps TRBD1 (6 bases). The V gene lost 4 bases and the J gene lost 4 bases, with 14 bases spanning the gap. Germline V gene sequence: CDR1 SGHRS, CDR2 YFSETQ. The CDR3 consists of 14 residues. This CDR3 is CASSERTERYGYTF. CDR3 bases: TGCGCCAGCAGCGAACGGACAGAGCGCTATGGCTACACCTTC.

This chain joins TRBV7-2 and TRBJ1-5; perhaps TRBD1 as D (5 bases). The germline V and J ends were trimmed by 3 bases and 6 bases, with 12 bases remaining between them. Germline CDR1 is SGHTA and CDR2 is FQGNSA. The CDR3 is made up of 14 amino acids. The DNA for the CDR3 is TGTGCCAGCAGCTTCGGCAGGAGGGGTCAGCCCCAGCATTTT. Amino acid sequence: CASSFGRRGQPQHF.

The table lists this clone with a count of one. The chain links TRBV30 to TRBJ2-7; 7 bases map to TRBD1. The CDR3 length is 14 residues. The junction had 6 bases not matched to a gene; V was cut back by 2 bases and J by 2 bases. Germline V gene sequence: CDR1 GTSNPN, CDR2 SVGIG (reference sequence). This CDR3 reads CAWSPGTAAYEQYF. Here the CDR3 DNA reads TGTGCCTGGAGTCCCGGGACAGCCGCCTACGAGCAGTACTTC.

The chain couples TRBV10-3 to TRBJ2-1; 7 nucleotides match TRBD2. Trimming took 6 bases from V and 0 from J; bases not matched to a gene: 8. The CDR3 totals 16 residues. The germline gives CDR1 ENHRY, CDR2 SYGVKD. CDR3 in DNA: TGTGCCATCAGAGGCGGGACTACTGACTCCTACAATGAGCAGTTCTTC. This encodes CAIRGGTTDSYNEQFF.

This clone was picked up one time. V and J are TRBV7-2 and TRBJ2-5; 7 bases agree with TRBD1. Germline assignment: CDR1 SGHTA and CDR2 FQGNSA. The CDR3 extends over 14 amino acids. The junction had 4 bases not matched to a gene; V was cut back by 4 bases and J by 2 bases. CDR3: CASSSGQRQETQYF. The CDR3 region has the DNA TGTGCCAGCAGCTCGGGACAGCGACAAGAGACCCAGTACTTC.

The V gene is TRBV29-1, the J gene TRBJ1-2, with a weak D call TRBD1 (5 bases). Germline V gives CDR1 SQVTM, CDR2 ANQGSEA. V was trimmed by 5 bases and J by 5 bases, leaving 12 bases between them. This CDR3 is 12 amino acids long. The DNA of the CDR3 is TGCAGCGTTCTAACCTCAGGGTATGGCTACACCTTC. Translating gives CSVLTSGYGYTF.

The CDR3 bases are TGCAGCGTTGGCGCGACTAGCGGGAGGAACTCCTACAATGAGCAGTTCTTC. This gives the protein CSVGATSGRNSYNEQFF. The genes are TRBV29-1 and TRBJ2-1, with 13 bases aligning to TRBD2. Germline trimming cut 4 bases from V and 0 bases from J; bases unmatched to any gene: 6. This CDR3 is 17 amino acids long. Germline CDR1 reads SQVTM; CDR2 reads ANQGSEA.

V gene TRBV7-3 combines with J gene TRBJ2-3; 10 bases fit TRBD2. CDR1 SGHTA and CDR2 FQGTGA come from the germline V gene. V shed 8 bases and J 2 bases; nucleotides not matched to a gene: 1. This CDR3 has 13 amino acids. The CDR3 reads CASGTSVTDTQYF. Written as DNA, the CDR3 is TGTGCCAGCGGGACTAGCGTCACAGATACGCAGTATTTT.

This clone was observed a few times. CDR3 amino acids: CASSAGQFLYGYTF. The CDR3 DNA reads TGTGCCAGCAGTGCCGGACAGTTCTTGTATGGCTACACCTTC. The rearrangement links TRBV6-1 to TRBJ1-2, with D possibly being TRBD1 (6 bases). V was trimmed by 4 bases and J by 5 bases, leaving 14 bases between them. Germline CDR1 reads MNHNS; CDR2 reads SASEGT. This CDR3 has 14 residues.

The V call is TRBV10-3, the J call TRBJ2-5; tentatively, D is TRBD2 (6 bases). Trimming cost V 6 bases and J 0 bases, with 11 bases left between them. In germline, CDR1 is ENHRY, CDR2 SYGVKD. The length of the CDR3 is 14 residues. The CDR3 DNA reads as TGTGCCATCAGCGCCTCGGGGGACCAAGAGACCCAGTACTTC. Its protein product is CAISASGDQETQYF.

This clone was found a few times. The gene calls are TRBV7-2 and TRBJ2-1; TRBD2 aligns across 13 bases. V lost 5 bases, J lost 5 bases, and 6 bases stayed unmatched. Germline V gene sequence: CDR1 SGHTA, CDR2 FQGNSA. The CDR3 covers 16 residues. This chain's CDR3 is CASSETSGRFDNEQFF. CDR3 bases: TGTGCCAGCAGCGAGACTAGCGGGAGGTTTGACAATGAGCAGTTCTTC.

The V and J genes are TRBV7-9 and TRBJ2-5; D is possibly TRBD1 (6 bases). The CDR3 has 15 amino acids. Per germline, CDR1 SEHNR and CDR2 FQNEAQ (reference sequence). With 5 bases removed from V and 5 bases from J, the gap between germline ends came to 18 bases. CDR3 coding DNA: TGTGCCAGCAGCGAGAAATTACAGGGTGGGGAGACCCAGTACTTC. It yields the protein CASSEKLQGGETQYF.